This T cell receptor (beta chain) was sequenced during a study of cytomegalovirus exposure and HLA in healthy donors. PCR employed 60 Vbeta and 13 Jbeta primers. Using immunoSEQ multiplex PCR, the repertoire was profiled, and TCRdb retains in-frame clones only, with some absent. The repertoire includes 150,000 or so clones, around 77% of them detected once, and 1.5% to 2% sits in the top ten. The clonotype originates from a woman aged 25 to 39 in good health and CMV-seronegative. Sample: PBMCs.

The CDR3, as DNA: TGTGCCACCAGCAGGGGGTCGGGACTAATGAACACTGAAGCTTTCTTT. Translating it yields CATSRGSGLMNTEAFF. This sequence joins TRBV15 and TRBJ1-1, with a possible D match to TRBD1 (5 bases). The V end was cut by 3 bases, the J end by 0 bases, with 14 bases between. CDR3 length: 16 amino acids. Looked up from germline, CDR1 is LNHNV and CDR2 is YYDKDF (reference sequence).